These T cell receptor beta chains were read from a single sample in a study of T cells in Graves' hyperthyroidism and ophthalmopathy. TCRdb reanalysed the multiplex PCR reads using MiXCR and keeps one entry per CDR3 protein. The sample contains about 350,000 distinct CDR3 sequences, over 15% of which appear only once. The sample taken for sequencing was blood. These receptors all stem from a woman in her late teens or twenties with Graves' hyperthyroidism. Both conserved end residues are part of each CDR3. D genes are given only for firm matches. Rows give clone size only sometimes, using once, few, many, or a class for an expanded clone.

D,J,V,size,CDR3,DNA
-,TRBJ2-7,TRBV6-2/TRBV6-3,-,CASSYSLGGGSYEQYF,TGTGCCAGCAGTTACTCGCTTGGTGGCGGCTCCTACGAGCAGTACTTC
-,TRBJ2-2,TRBV7-3,many,CASSRGTTGELFF,TGTGCCAGCAGCCGAGGCACCACCGGGGAGCTGTTTTTT
-,TRBJ2-7,TRBV20-1,many,CSASDSYEQYF,TGCAGTGCTTCCGACTCCTACGAGCAGTACTTC
-,TRBJ1-6,TRBV12-3/TRBV12-4,few,CASSSTIHSPLHF,TGTGCCAGCAGTTCGACAATTCATTCACCCCTCCACTTT
-,TRBJ1-1,TRBV18,few,CASSPESGGADTEAFF,TGTGCCAGCTCACCAGAATCAGGCGGGGCCGACACTGAAGCTTTCTTT
TRBD1,TRBJ2-2,TRBV5-1,-,CASSTGESGELFF,TGCGCCAGCAGCACAGGGGAATCCGGGGAGCTGTTTTTT
-,TRBJ1-1,TRBV6-4,few,CASSSVGDTDAFF,TGTGCCAGCAGCTCCGTCGGGGACACTGATGCTTTCTTT
TRBD1,TRBJ2-7,TRBV5-6,many,CASSTGTGTYEQYF,TGTGCCAGCAGCACCGGGACAGGGACCTACGAGCAGTACTTC
-,TRBJ1-5,TRBV6-2/TRBV6-3,many,CASSSHRAFNQPQHF,TGTGCCAGCAGTTCCCACAGGGCCTTCAATCAGCCCCAGCATTTT
-,TRBJ2-5,TRBV28,-,CASSLPQGGVGETQYF,TGTGCCAGCAGTTTGCCCCAAGGGGGAGTTGGAGAGACCCAGTACTTC
TRBD1,TRBJ1-2,TRBV7-9,-,CASSPTGGGYIF,TGTGCCAGCAGCCCGACAGGGGGTGGCTACATCTTC
TRBD1,TRBJ1-1,TRBV3-1,many,CASSRSTGRGTEAFF,TGTGCCAGCAGCCGATCGACAGGGAGAGGCACTGAAGCTTTCTTT
-,TRBJ1-1,TRBV6-1,many,CASKEQGVRGAFF,TGTGCCAGCAAAGAACAAGGGGTGAGGGGAGCTTTCTTT
TRBD1,TRBJ2-7,TRBV20-1,many,CSARDRVYEQYF,TGCAGTGCGAGGGACAGGGTCTACGAGCAGTACTTC
TRBD1,TRBJ1-2,TRBV30,few,CAWSGQEIYGYTF,TGTGCCTGGAGCGGACAGGAGATCTATGGCTACACCTTC
TRBD1,TRBJ1-3,TRBV28,many,CASSLLPGGDYRNTIYF,TGTGCCAGCAGTTTATTACCAGGGGGCGATTATAGAAACACCATATATTTT
TRBD2,TRBJ2-3,TRBV5-1,-,CASSFSIGGADTQYF,TGCGCCAGCAGCTTTTCTATCGGGGGGGCAGATACGCAGTATTTT
-,TRBJ1-5,TRBV12-3/TRBV12-4,many,CASSLRQSPSQPQHF,TGTGCCAGCAGTTTAAGACAGTCGCCTAGTCAGCCCCAGCATTTT
TRBD2,TRBJ2-5,TRBV7-8,many,CASSPSSGFYQETQYF,TGTGCCAGCAGCCCTTCTAGCGGGTTTTACCAAGAGACCCAGTACTTC
-,TRBJ2-6,TRBV11-1,few,CASSLGRSGYHSGANVLTF,TGTGCCAGCAGCCTCGGACGTTCTGGCTACCACTCTGGGGCCAACGTCCTGACTTTC
TRBD1,TRBJ1-5,TRBV4-1,few,CASSQKGGQNNQPQHF,TGCGCCAGCAGCCAAAAGGGGGGACAGAACAATCAGCCCCAGCATTTT
-,TRBJ1-2,TRBV6-5,many,CASSYSANYGYTF,TGTGCCAGCAGTTACTCGGCCAACTATGGCTACACCTTC
TRBD2,TRBJ2-5,TRBV25-1,many,CASSETSGIRTQYF,TGTGCCAGCAGCGAGACTAGCGGTATACGGACCCAGTACTTC
-,TRBJ1-2,TRBV11-1,many,CASSLGQKAGHYGYTF,TGTGCCAGCAGCTTAGGCCAGAAGGCAGGCCACTATGGCTACACCTTC
TRBD1,TRBJ1-1,TRBV30,many,CAGRGGTGVNAEAFF,TGTGCCGGGCGCGGGGGGACAGGCGTAAACGCTGAAGCTTTCTTT
-,TRBJ2-2,TRBV3-1,-,CASSPKFSYTGELFF,TGTGCCAGCAGCCCAAAGTTCTCCTACACCGGGGAGCTGTTTTTT
TRBD1,TRBJ1-1,TRBV7-9,-,CASSSEGRGDTEAFF,TGTGCCAGCAGTTCAGAAGGCAGGGGGGACACTGAAGCTTTCTTT
-,TRBJ1-5,TRBV24-1,-,CATSVPNINQAQHF,TGTGCCACCAGTGTCCCAAATATCAATCAGGCCCAGCATTTT
-,TRBJ2-7,TRBV20-1,-,CSAEYWTDTYEQYF,TGCAGTGCTGAATACTGGACGGATACCTACGAGCAGTACTTC
-,TRBJ2-7,TRBV20-1,-,CSAKHGHGSTEQYF,TGCAGTGCTAAGCATGGACACGGCTCTACGGAGCAGTACTTC
-,TRBJ2-5,TRBV5-1,many,CASSGGTLRETQYF,TGCGCCAGCAGCGGCGGGACCTTGCGCGAGACCCAGTACTTC
-,TRBJ1-1,TRBV5-1,many,CASSLLQGPGAEAFF,TGCGCCAGCAGCTTGTTACAGGGTCCCGGGGCTGAAGCTTTCTTT
-,TRBJ1-5,TRBV4-2,many,CASSQDTNQPQHF,TGTGCCAGCAGCCAAGACACAAATCAGCCCCAGCATTTT
-,TRBJ2-5,TRBV15,-,CATSRDEVKTQYF,TGTGCCACCAGCAGAGATGAAGTGAAGACCCAGTACTTC
-,TRBJ2-3,TRBV12-3/TRBV12-4,many,CASSLLGADTQYF,TGTGCCAGCAGTTTGTTAGGGGCAGATACGCAGTATTTT
TRBD2,TRBJ2-3,TRBV20-1,many,CSASGTNNADTQYF,TGCAGTGCGTCCGGGACTAATAACGCAGATACGCAGTATTTT
-,TRBJ1-1,TRBV12-3/TRBV12-4,many,CASRRNRVPGEAFF,TGTGCCAGCAGACGCAACCGGGTCCCAGGGGAAGCTTTCTTT